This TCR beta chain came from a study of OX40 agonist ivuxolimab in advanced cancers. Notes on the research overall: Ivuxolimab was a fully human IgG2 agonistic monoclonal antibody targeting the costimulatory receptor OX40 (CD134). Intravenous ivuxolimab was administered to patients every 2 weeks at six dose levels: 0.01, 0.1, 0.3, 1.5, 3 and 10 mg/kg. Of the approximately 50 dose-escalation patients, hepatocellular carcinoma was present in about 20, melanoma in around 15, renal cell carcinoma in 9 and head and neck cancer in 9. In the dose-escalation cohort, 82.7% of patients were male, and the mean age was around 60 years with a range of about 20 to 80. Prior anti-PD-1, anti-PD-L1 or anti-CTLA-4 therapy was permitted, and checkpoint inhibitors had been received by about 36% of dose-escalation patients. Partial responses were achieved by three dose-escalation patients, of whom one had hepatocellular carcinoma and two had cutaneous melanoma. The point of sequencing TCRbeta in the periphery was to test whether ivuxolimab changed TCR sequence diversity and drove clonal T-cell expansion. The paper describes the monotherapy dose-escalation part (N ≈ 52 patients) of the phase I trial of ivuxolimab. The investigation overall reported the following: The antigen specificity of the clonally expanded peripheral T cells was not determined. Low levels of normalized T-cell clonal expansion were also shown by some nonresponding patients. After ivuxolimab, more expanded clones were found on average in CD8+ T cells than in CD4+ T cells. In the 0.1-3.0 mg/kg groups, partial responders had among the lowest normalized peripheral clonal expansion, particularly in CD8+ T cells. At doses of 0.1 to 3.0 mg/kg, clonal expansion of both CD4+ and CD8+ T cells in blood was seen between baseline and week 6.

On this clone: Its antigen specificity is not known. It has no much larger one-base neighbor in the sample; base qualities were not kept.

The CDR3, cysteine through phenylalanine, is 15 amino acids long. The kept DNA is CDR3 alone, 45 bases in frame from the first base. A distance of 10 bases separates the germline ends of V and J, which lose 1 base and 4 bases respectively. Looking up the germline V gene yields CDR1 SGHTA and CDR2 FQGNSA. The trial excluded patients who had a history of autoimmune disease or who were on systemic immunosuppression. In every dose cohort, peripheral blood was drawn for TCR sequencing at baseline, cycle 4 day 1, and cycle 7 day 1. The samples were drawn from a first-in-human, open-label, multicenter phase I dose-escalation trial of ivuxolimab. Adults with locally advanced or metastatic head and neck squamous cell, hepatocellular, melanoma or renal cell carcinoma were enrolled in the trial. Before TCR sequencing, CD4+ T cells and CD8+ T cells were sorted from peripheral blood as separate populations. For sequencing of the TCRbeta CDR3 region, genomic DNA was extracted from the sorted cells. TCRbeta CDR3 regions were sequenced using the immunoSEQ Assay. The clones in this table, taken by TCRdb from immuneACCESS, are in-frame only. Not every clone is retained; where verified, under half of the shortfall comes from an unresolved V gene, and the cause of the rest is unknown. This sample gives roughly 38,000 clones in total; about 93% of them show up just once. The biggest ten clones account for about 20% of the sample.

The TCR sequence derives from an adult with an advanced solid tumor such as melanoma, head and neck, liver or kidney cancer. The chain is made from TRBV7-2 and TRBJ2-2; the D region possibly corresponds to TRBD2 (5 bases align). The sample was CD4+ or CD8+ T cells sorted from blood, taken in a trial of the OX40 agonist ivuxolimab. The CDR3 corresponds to CASSLVGLGTGELFF. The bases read TGTGCCAGCAGCTTAGTCGGACTTGGCACCGGGGAGCTGTTTTTT.